The entry below gives a single T cell receptor (beta chain) sequence along with its context. Its antigen is as yet unknown. The CDR3 sequence is 13 residues long. Trimming stripped 7 bases from V and 1 base from J, with 11 bases between. The germline V gene has CDR1 MNHEY and CDR2 SVGAGI. This sample was taken from a study of immune evolution from preneoplasia to lung adenocarcinoma. The study, taken as a whole, reports: Top clone frequencies peaked in normal lung, apparently declining through invasive adenocarcinoma. Later-stage lesions seemingly showed higher T cell density and diversity than normal lung.

Here immunoSEQ multiplex PCR was the method, and the copy in TCRdb shows in-frame clones only, minus some. Altogether thousands of clones are present, around 75% being singletons, with the ten largest covering less than 25%. The clonotype originates from a person aged 55-80 years with lung adenocarcinoma. V is TRBV6-5 and J is TRBJ2-7; D is unresolved. Material for sequencing was FFPE adjacent normal lung tissue. The CDR3 region has the DNA TGTGCCAGCACTATAGGTACGTCCTACGAGCAGTACTTC. Protein sequence: CASTIGTSYEQYF.